This TCR beta chain was identified during a study of blood T cell repertoires in COVID-19. Study overall: COVID-19 samples, acute and convalescent, were from the United States, Italy and Spain. T cells, B-cell-depleted T cells, or PBMCs supplied cDNA or gDNA.

This CDR3 spans 15 amino acids. V dropped 0 bases and J dropped 6; count of bases not matched to a gene: 3. Germline CDR1 is LNHNV and CDR2 is YYDKDF (reference sequence). Enrolled during active infection, Seattle patients were then followed longitudinally. Generated by immunoSEQ multiplex PCR, the TCRdb table keeps only in-frame clones and is missing some. The table shows 55,000 to 70,000 clones, with about 85% occurring only once. This sequence joins TRBV15 and TRBJ2-2; 8 bases line up with TRBD2. Material for sequencing was peripheral blood. The sequence came from a woman aged 45-60 years with COVID-19, enrolled during active disease. CDR3 sequence: CATSRESGSAGELFF. The CDR3, as DNA: TGTGCCACCAGCAGAGAGAGCGGGAGCGCCGGGGAGCTGTTTTTT.